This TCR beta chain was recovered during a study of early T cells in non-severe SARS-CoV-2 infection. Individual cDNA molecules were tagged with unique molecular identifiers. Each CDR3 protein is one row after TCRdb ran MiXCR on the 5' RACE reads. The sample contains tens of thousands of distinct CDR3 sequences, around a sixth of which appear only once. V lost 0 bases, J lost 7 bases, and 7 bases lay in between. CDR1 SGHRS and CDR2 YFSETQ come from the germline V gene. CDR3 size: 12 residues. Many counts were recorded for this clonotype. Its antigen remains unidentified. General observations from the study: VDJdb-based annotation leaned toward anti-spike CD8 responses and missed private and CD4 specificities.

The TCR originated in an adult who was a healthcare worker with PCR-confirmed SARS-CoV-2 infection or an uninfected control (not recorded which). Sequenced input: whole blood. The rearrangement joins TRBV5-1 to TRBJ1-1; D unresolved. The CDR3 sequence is CASSLGTGEAFF. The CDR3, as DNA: TGCGCCAGCAGCTTGGGTACTGGTGAAGCTTTCTTT.